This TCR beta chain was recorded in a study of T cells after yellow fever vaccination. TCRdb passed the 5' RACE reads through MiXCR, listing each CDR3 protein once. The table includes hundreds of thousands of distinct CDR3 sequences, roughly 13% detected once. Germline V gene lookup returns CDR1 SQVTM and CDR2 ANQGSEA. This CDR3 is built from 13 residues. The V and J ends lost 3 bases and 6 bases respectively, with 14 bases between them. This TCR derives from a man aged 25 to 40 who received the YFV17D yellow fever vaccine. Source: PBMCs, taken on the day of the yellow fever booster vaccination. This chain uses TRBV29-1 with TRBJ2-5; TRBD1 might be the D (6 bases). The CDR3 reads CSVDSQGMKTQYF. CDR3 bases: TGCAGCGTTGATTCTCAGGGGATGAAGACCCAGTACTTC.